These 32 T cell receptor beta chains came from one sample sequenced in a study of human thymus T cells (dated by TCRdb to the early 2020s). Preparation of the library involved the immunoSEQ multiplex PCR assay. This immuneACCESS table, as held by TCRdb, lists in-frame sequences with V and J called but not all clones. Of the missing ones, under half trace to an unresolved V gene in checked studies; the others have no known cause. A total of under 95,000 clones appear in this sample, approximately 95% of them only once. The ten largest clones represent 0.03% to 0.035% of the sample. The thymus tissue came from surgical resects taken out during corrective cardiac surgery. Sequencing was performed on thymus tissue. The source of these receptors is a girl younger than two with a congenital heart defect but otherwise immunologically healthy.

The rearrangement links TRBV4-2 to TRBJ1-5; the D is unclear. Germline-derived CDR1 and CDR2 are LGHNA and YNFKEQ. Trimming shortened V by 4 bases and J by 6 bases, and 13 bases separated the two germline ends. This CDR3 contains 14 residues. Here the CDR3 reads CASSPSLLPQPQHF. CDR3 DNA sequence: TGTGCCAGCAGCCCTTCACTCCTTCCTCAGCCCCAGCATTTT.

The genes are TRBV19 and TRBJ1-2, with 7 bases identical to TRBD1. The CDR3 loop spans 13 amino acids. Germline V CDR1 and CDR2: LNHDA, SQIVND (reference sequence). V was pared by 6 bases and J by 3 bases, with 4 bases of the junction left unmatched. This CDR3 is CASSPDRYYGYTF. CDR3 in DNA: TGTGCCAGTAGCCCGGACAGGTACTATGGCTACACCTTC.

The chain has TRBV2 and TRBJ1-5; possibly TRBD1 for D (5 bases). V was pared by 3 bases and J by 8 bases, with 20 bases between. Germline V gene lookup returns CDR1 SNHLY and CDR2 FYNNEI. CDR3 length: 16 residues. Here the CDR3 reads CASSEQGPTWSEPQHF. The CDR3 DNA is TGTGCCAGCAGTGAGCAGGGCCCAACATGGAGCGAGCCCCAGCATTTT.

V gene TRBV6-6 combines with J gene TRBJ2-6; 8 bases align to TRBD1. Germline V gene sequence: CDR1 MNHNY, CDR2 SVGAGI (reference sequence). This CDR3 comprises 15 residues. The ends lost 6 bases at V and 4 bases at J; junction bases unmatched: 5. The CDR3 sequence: CASSRRGLGANVLTF. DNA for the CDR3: TGTGCCAGCAGCCGCAGGGGGCTAGGGGCCAACGTCCTGACTTTC.

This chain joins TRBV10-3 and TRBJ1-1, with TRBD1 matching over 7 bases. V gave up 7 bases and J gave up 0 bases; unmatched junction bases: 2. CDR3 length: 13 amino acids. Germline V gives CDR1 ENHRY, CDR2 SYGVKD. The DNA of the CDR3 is TGTGCCATCAAAGGGGGCTTGAACACTGAAGCTTTCTTT. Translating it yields CAIKGGLNTEAFF.

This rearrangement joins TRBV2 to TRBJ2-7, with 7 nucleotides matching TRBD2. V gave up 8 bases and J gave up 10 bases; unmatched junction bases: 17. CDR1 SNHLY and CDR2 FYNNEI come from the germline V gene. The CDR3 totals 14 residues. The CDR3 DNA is TGTGCCAGCGGCTACACTAGCGTGGCACCCGGACAGTACTTC. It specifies CASGYTSVAPGQYF.

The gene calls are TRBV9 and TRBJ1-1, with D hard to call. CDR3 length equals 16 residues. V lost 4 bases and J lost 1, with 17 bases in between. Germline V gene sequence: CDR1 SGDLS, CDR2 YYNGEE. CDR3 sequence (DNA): TGTGCCAGCAGCCGCAGGCCCATACGAAAGAACACTGAAGCTTTCTTT. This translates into CASSRRPIRKNTEAFF.

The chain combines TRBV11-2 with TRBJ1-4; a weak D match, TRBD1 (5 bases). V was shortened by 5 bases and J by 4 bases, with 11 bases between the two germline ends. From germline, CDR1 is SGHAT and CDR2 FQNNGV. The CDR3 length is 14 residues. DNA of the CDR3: TGTGCCAGCAGCACCCGGGACGGTAATGAAAAACTGTTTTTT. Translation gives CASSTRDGNEKLFF.

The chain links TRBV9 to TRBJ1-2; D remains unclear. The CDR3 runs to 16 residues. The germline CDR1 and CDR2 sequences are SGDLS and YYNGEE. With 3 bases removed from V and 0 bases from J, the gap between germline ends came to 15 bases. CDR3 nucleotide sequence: TGTGCCAGCAGCGGGGCAGCCCAAGCCTCTAACTATGGCTACACCTTC. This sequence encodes CASSGAAQASNYGYTF.

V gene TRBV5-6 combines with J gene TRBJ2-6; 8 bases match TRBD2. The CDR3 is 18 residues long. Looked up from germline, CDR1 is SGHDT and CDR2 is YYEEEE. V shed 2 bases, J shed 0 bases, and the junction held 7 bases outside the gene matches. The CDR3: CASSFREGLHSGANVLTF. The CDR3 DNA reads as TGTGCCAGCAGCTTTCGGGAGGGACTCCACTCTGGGGCCAACGTCCTGACTTTC.

CDR3 residues: CASSPYRITNTEAFF. Written as DNA, the CDR3 is TGTGCCAGCAGTCCTTACAGGATTACGAACACTGAAGCTTTCTTT. V is TRBV28 and J is TRBJ1-1; maybe TRBD1 (5 bases). Germline values: CDR1 MDHEN, CDR2 SYDVKM. Trimming removed 5 bases at V and 1 base at J, with 14 bases between. The CDR3 totals 15 residues.

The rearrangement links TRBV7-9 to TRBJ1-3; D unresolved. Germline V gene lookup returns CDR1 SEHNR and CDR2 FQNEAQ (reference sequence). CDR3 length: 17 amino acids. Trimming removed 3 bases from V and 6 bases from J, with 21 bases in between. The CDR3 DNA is TGTGCCAGCAGCTTCCAATCGGCCCCCCAGCTGGAAAACACCATATATTTT. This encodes CASSFQSAPQLENTIYF.

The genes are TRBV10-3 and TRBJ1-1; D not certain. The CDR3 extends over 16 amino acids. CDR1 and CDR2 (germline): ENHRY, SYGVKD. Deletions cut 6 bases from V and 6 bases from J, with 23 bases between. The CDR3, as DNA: TGTGCCATCAGCCTACGACGGAGCCCATCTTGGTCTGAAGCTTTCTTT. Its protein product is CAISLRRSPSWSEAFF.

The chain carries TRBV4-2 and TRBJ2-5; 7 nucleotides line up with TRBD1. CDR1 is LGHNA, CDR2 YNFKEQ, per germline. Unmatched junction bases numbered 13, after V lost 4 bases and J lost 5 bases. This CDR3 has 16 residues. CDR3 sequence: CASSPCGQVQGETQYF. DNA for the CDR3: TGTGCCAGCAGCCCTTGTGGACAGGTCCAAGGGGAGACCCAGTACTTC.

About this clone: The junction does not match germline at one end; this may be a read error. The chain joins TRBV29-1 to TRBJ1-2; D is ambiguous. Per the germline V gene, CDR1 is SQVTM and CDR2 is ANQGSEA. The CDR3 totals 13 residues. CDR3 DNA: TGCAGCGTTGACGCGGGAACTAACCATGGCTACACCTTC. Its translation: CSVDAGTNHGYTF.

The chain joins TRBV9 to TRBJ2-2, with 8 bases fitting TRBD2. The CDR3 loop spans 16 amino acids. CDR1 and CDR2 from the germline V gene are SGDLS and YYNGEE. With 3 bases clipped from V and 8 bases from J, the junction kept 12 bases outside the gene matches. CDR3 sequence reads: CASSAAHGTRLGELFF. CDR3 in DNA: TGTGCCAGCAGCGCCGCACATGGGACTAGACTAGGGGAGCTGTTTTTT. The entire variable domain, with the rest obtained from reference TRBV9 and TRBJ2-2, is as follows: DSGVTQTPKHLITATGQRVTLRCSPRSGDLSVYWYQQSLDQGLQFLIQYYNGEERAKGNILERFSAQQFPDLHSELNLSSLELGDSALYFCASSAAHGTRLGELFFGEGSRLTVL.

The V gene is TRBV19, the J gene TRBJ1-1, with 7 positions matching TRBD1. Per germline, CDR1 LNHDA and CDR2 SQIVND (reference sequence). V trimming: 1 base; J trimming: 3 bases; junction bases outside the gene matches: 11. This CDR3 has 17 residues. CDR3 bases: TGTGCCAGTAGTATAGCTCCACAGGGGCCATGGTACACTGAAGCTTTCTTT. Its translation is CASSIAPQGPWYTEAFF.

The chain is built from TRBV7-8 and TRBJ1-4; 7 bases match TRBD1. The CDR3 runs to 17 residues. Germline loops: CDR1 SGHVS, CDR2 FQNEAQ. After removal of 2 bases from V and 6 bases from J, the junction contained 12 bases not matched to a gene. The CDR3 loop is CASSLYPQGERDEKLFF. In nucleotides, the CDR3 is TGTGCCAGCAGCTTATATCCCCAGGGGGAGAGGGATGAAAAACTGTTTTTT.

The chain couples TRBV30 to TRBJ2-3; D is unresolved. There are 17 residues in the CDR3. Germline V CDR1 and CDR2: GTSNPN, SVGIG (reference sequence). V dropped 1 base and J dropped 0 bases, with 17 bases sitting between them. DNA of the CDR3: TGTGCCTGGAGTGAGGGTGCAAAGAGTAGGAGCACAGATACGCAGTATTTT. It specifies CAWSEGAKSRSTDTQYF.

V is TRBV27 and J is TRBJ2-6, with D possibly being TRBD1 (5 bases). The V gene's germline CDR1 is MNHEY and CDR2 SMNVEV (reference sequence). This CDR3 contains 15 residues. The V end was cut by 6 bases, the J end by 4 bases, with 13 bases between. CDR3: CASRSSGNGANVLTF. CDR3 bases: TGTGCCAGCAGATCCTCAGGGAACGGGGCCAACGTCCTGACTTTC. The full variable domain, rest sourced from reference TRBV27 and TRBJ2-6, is EAQVTQNPRYLITVTGKKLTVTCSQNMNHEYMSWYRQDPGLGLRQIYYSMNVEVTDKGDVPEGYKVSRKEKRNFPLILESPSPNQTSLYFCASRSSGNGANVLTFGAGSRLTVL.

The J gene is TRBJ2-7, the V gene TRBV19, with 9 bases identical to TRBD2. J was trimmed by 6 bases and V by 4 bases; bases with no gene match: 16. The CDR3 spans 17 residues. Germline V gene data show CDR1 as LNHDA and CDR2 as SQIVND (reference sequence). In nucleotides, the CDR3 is TGTGCCAGTAGTAGTGTGAGGAGCGGGAGGCCTCCGGGCGAGCAGTACTTC. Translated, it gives CASSSVRSGRPPGEQYF.

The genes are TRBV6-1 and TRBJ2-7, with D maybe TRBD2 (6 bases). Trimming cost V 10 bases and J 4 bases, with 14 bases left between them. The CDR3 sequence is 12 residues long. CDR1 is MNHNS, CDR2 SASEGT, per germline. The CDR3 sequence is CATTPGAYEQYF. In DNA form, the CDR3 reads TGTGCCACCACCCCGGGAGCGTACGAGCAGTACTTC.

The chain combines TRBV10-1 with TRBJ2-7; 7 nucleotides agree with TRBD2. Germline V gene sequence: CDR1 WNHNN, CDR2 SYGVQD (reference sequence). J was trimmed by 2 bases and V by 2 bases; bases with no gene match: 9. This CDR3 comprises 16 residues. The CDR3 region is CASSEPAGTNTYEQYF. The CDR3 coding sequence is TGCGCCAGCAGTGAGCCCGCCGGGACTAACACCTACGAGCAGTACTTC.

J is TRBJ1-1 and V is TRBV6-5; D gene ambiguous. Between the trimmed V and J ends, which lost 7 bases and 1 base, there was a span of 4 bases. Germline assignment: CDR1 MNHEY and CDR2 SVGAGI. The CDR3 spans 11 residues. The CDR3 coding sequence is TGTGCCAGCATGAAGAACACTGAAGCTTTCTTT. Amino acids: CASMKNTEAFF.

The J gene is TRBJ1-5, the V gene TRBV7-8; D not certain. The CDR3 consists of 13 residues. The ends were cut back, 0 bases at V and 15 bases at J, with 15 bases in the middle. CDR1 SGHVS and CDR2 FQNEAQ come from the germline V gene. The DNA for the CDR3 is TGTGCCAGCAGCTTAGCCCCCCCCGACCCGCGGCATTTT. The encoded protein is CASSLAPPDPRHF.

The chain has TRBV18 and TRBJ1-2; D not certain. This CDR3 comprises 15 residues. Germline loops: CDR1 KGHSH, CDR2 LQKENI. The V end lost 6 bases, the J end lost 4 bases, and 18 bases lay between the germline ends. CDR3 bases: TGTGCCAGCTCCTCTTTGACTGGGGTAGTCTATGGCTACACCTTC. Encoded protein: CASSSLTGVVYGYTF.

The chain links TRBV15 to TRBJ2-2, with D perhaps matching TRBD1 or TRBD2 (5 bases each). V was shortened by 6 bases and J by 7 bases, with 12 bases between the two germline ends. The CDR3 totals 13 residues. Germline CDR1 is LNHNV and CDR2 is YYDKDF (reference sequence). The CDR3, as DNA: TGTGCCACCAGGTACGGGACGCACGGGGAGCTGTTTTTT. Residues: CATRYGTHGELFF.

Here the CDR3 reads CASSYPEGTGGVKLFF. The CDR3 region has the DNA TGTGCCAGCAGTTACCCGGAAGGGACAGGCGGGGTAAAACTGTTTTTT. V usage is TRBV6-6 and J usage is TRBJ1-4; 8 bases match TRBD1. Germline V CDR1 and CDR2: MNHNY, SVGAGI (reference sequence). Germline trimming cut 2 bases from V and 10 bases from J; bases unmatched to any gene: 12. The CDR3 totals 16 residues.

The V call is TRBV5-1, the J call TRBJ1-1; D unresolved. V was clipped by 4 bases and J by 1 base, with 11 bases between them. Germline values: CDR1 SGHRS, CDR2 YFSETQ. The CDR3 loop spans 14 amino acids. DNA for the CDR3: TGCGCCAGCAGCCTACATACACGGAACACTGAAGCTTTCTTT. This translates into CASSLHTRNTEAFF.

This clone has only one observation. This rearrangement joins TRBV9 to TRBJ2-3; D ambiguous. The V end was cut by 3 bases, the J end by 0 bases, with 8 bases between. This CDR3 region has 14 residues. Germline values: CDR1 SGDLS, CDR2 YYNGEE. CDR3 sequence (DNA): TGTGCCAGCAGCGGGTTGGCGAGCACAGATACGCAGTATTTT. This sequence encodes CASSGLASTDTQYF.

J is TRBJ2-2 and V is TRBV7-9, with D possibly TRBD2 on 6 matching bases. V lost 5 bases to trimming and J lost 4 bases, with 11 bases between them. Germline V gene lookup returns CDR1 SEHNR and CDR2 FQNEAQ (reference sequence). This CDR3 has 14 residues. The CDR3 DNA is TGTGCCAGCAGCCGTGGACTATCCACCGGGGAGCTGTTTTTT. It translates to CASSRGLSTGELFF.

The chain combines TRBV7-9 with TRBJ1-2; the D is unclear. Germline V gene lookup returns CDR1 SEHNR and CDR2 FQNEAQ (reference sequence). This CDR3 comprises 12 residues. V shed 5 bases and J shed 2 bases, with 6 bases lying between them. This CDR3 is CASSGQNYGYTF. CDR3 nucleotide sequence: TGTGCCAGCAGCGGCCAGAACTATGGCTACACCTTC.